Presented here are 15 T cell receptor beta chains from one specimen sequenced in a study of T-cell reconstitution after alpha-beta-depleted transplantation in children. Unique molecular identifiers were incorporated when the TCRbeta library was constructed. TCRdb processed the PCR reads anew with MiXCR; each CDR3 protein has one entry. The profile shows a few hundred thousand distinct CDR3 sequences, about 18% of them singletons. The sample in question was PBMCs from the stem cell graft donor, obtained from the stem cell graft. The receptors here all came from a human donor who donated a stem cell graft to a child with acute lymphoblastic leukemia.

Only a few counts were recorded for this clonotype. V and J are TRBV30 and TRBJ1-1; D is undetermined. Trimming shortened V by 0 bases and J by 1 base, and 6 bases separated the two germline ends. The germline CDR1 and CDR2 sequences are GTSNPN and SVGIG (reference sequence). CDR3 size: 13 residues. The CDR3 region is CAWSVSANTEAFF. The CDR3 DNA is TGTGCCTGGAGTGTGTCAGCGAACACTGAAGCTTTCTTT. Full variable domain (remainder filled in from reference TRBV30 and TRBJ1-1): SQTIHQWPATLVQPVGSPLSLECTVEGTSNPNLYWYRQAAGRGLQLLFYSVGIGQISSEVPQNLSASRPQDRQFILSSKKLLLSDSGFYLCAWSVSANTEAFFGQGTRLTVV.

This clonotype was seen a handful of times. The V call is TRBV5-5, the J call TRBJ1-2; 10 bases map to TRBD1. The CDR3 has 18 amino acids. V gave up 3 bases and J gave up 6 bases; unmatched junction bases: 17. CDR1 and CDR2 (germline): SGHKS, YYEKEE (reference sequence). The CDR3: CASSSRDRGEMASHGYTF. CDR3 sequence (DNA): TGTGCCAGCAGCTCCCGGGACAGGGGAGAAATGGCCTCGCATGGCTACACCTTC.

There are many counts of this clonotype. This chain connects TRBV29-1 to TRBJ2-1, with 7 bases that match TRBD2. This CDR3 has 13 residues. The V gene's germline CDR1 is SQVTM and CDR2 ANQGSEA. The V segment lost 4 bases and the J segment 3 bases; nucleotides outside the gene matches: 3. CDR3 sequence: CSVASGYYNEQFF. The CDR3 bases are TGCAGCGTTGCTAGCGGCTACTACAATGAGCAGTTCTTC.

This clonotype was counted ten times or more. The chain employs TRBV5-1 and TRBJ2-6; the D is unclear. Trimming shortened V by 0 bases and J by 3 bases, and 4 bases separated the two germline ends. Germline CDR1 is SGHRS and CDR2 is YFSETQ. The CDR3 length is 14 residues. The CDR3 sequence: CASSLGGGANVLTF. The CDR3, as DNA: TGCGCCAGCAGCTTGGGTGGTGGGGCCAACGTCCTGACTTTC.

This clonotype was seen more than once but under ten times. The chain's CDR3 is CASSILLGVNEKLFF. CDR3 in DNA: TGTGCCAGTAGTATACTTCTGGGGGTTAATGAAAAACTGTTTTTT. This chain connects TRBV19 to TRBJ1-4, with D perhaps TRBD1 (5 bases). Trimming took off 2 bases at V and 4 bases at J, with 11 bases between the two ends. This CDR3 comprises 15 residues. The V gene's germline CDR1 is LNHDA and CDR2 SQIVND (reference sequence). Drawing the rest from reference TRBV19 and TRBJ1-4, the complete variable domain is DGGITQSPKYLFRKEGQNVTLSCEQNLNHDAMYWYRQDPGQGLRLIYYSQIVNDFQKGDIAEGYSVSREKKESFPLTVTSAQKNPTAFYLCASSILLGVNEKLFFGSGTQLSVL.

This chain links TRBV2 with TRBJ2-1; no reliable D call. The CDR3 consists of 10 residues. V lost 7 bases and J lost 5, with 3 bases in between. The V gene's germline CDR1 is SNHLY and CDR2 FYNNEI. Here the CDR3 DNA reads TGTGCCAGCAATCACAATGAGCAGTTCTTC. Translating gives CASNHNEQFF.

The chain combines TRBV11-1 with TRBJ2-1; 13 bases are shared with TRBD2. CDR1 and CDR2 (germline): SGHAT, FQDESV (reference sequence). V dropped 9 bases and J dropped 6; count of bases not matched to a gene: 2. The CDR3 sequence is 13 residues long. The CDR3 coding sequence is TGTGCCAGTGGGACTAGCGGGACCAATGAGCAGTTCTTC. It codes for CASGTSGTNEQFF.

This clonotype was seen a few times. The gene calls are TRBV20-1 and TRBJ2-7; D might be TRBD2 (5 bases). Germline values: CDR1 DFQATT, CDR2 SNEGSKA (reference sequence). V lost 5 bases, J lost 4 bases, and 9 bases lay in between. The CDR3 is made up of 11 amino acids. CDR3 bases: TGCAGTGCTGTACTAGGGTACGAGCAGTACTTC. It yields the protein CSAVLGYEQYF.

The chain recombines TRBV5-1 with TRBJ2-7; 9 nucleotides line up with TRBD1. This CDR3 is 16 amino acids long. The germline gives CDR1 SGHRS, CDR2 YFSETQ. Trimming cost V 7 bases and J 5 bases; bases outside gene matches: 16. In nucleotides, the CDR3 is TGCGCCAGCCTTCTGGGCCCGGGACAGGGAATCCACGAGCAGTACTTC. Amino acid sequence: CASLLGPGQGIHEQYF.

V is TRBV7-9 and J is TRBJ2-7; 14 positions match TRBD2. J was trimmed by 5 bases and V by 5 bases; bases with no gene match: 5. The CDR3 is made up of 15 amino acids. Per germline, CDR1 SEHNR and CDR2 FQNEAQ (reference sequence). The CDR3 DNA follows: TGTGCCAGCAGCCCGGGACTAGCGGGAGTGGACGAGCAGTACTTC. It codes for CASSPGLAGVDEQYF.

The chain combines TRBV7-6 with TRBJ2-1; tentative D call: TRBD2 (5 bases). The length of the CDR3 is 14 residues. Germline values: CDR1 SGHVS, CDR2 FNYEAQ. Trimming took off 1 base at V and 6 bases at J, with 10 bases between the two ends. The CDR3 DNA is TGTGCCAGCAGCTTAGTGGTTAGCGTCAATGAGCAGTTCTTC. Translating gives CASSLVVSVNEQFF.

V and J are TRBV21-1 and TRBJ2-4; TRBD1 was called by the table and not checked on the DNA. TRBV21-1 is a listed pseudogene. The CDR3 has 14 residues. CDR3 in amino acids: CASTGAVVKNIQYF. The CDR3 DNA sequence: TGTGCCAGCACCGGGGCGGTGGTCAAAAACATTCAGTACTTC.

Note on this clonotype: A clone one base away is much larger, so this may be a read error. This chain uses TRBV25-1 with TRBJ2-1; D is perhaps TRBD1 (5 bases). Germline values: CDR1 MGHDK, CDR2 SYGVNS. There are 14 residues in the CDR3. CDR3 sequence reads: CASSQPRVYNEHFF. The CDR3 DNA sequence: TGTGCCAGCAGTCAACCCAGGGTATACAATGAGCATTTCTTC.

This clonotype has only a few counts. The V and J genes are TRBV5-5 and TRBJ2-7; D could derive from TRBD1 or TRBD2 (5 bases each). CDR1 and CDR2 (germline): SGHKS, YYEKEE (reference sequence). V lost 1 base, J lost 2 bases, and 13 bases lay in between. This CDR3 has 15 amino acids. The CDR3 DNA follows: TGTGCCAGCAGCTTGCACGGGACCCCTCCCTACGAGCAGTACTTC. This encodes CASSLHGTPPYEQYF.

The rearrangement links TRBV25-1 to TRBJ2-3, with D unclear. This CDR3 has 15 amino acids. CDR1 is MGHDK and CDR2 is SYGVNS in the germline V gene. V shed 3 bases and J shed 6 bases, with 16 bases lying between them. Here the CDR3 reads CASSDQPHPGDTQYF. CDR3 DNA sequence: TGTGCCAGCAGTGATCAACCCCACCCTGGGGATACGCAGTATTTT.